The 29 T cell receptor beta chains below all came from one sample that was sequenced in a study of response to subunit inactivated influenza vaccine (dated by TCRdb to the late 2010s). Preparation of the library involved RT-PCR. Sequencing instrument: Illumina HiSeq 2500. TCRdb's own reprocessing of the public reads used fastp at Q25 and MiXCR and kept productive beta chains. Identical CDR3 proteins give one entry, which carries the most common genes and DNA. The sample table lists roughly 160,000 distinct CDR3 sequences, 9.5% to 13% of them with a count of one. Over 10% of the sample is taken by the ten largest. The sample's time point label is to be understood as: approximately 40 days after influenza vaccine administration. The sequencing here drew on non-naive T cells sorted from PBMCs, taken 45 days after vaccination. The cell subset or site label, as the study defines it: memory T cell fraction. These receptors originate from a man between 45 and 60 years old who received an inactivated influenza vaccine. Donor details come from another sample of the same person, matched by shared clones.

In its sample, this clonotype was seen a few times. The chain joins TRBV3-1 to TRBJ2-1; TRBD2 is a possible D gene (5 bases). Germline V gives CDR1 LGHDT, CDR2 YNNKEL (reference sequence). Trimming removed 0 bases from V and 1 base from J, with 10 bases in between. This CDR3 is built from 16 residues. CDR3 in DNA: TGTGCCAGCAGCCAAGACCCCCCGGGATCCTACAATGAGCAGTTCTTC. It specifies CASSQDPPGSYNEQFF.

There are a few counts of this clonotype. V is TRBV27 and J is TRBJ2-4, with no clear D. The CDR3 contains 14 residues. Per the germline V gene, CDR1 is MNHEY and CDR2 is SMNVEV (reference sequence). V was shortened by 4 bases and J by 0 bases, with 7 bases between the two germline ends. This CDR3 reads CASSSPLAKNIQYF. As DNA, the CDR3 is TGTGCCAGCAGTTCCCCTCTAGCCAAAAACATTCAGTACTTC.

This clonotype has a handful of counts. The genes are TRBV7-9 and TRBJ2-7; 11 bases align to TRBD2. Trimming removed 4 bases from V and 3 bases from J; junction bases left unmatched: 2. The CDR3 is 14 amino acids. Germline values: CDR1 SEHNR, CDR2 FQNEAQ (reference sequence). CDR3 sequence: CASSSTSGNYEQYF. CDR3 DNA: TGTGCCAGCAGCTCGACTAGCGGGAACTACGAGCAGTACTTC.

This chain connects TRBV5-1 to TRBJ2-1; 9 bases line up with TRBD1. This CDR3 region has 17 residues. Per germline, CDR1 SGHRS and CDR2 YFSETQ. Trimming at V came to 1 base and at J to 6 bases, leaving 11 bases not matched to a gene. Here the CDR3 DNA reads TGCGCCAGCAGCTTGCGCTTTGGACAGGGGACAGCCAATGAGCAGTTCTTC. As protein: CASSLRFGQGTANEQFF.

V is TRBV13 and J is TRBJ2-3; no definite D call. The CDR3 extends over 14 amino acids. The germline CDR1 and CDR2 sequences are PRHDT and FYEKMQ (reference sequence). Trimming removed 1 base from V and 4 bases from J, with 9 bases in between. This CDR3 is CASSLVQDPDTQYF. For the CDR3, the DNA is TGTGCCAGCAGCTTAGTTCAGGATCCAGATACGCAGTATTTT.

This chain connects TRBV3-1 to TRBJ2-1, with TRBD2 identical over 7 bases. The CDR3 runs to 13 residues. CDR1 and CDR2 from the germline V gene are LGHDT and YNNKEL (reference sequence). The V gene end was trimmed by 6 bases and the J gene end by 9 bases; junction bases not matched to a gene: 8. As DNA, the CDR3 is TGTGCCAGCAGAACTGGGACTAACGGTGAGCAGTTCTTC. It specifies CASRTGTNGEQFF.

This clonotype was seen repeatedly, ten times or more. This chain connects TRBV29-1 to TRBJ2-4, with TRBD1 identical over 10 bases. V was pared by 7 bases and J by 1 base, with 13 bases of the junction left unmatched. Germline V CDR1 and CDR2: SQVTM, ANQGSEA. The CDR3 loop spans 17 amino acids. CDR3 residues: CSALRQGAYGAKNIQYF. Here the CDR3 DNA reads TGCAGCGCTCTCCGACAGGGGGCGTACGGCGCCAAAAACATTCAGTACTTC.

The chain uses TRBV10-3 and TRBJ2-2; 12 positions agree with TRBD1. V was pared by 6 bases and J by 7 bases, with 12 bases of the junction left unmatched. Per germline, CDR1 ENHRY and CDR2 SYGVKD. The CDR3 extends over 17 amino acids. The DNA for the CDR3 is TGTGCCATCAGCACAACTGTGGGACAGGGGGCGATCGGGGAGCTGTTTTTT. The encoded protein is CAISTTVGQGAIGELFF.

The V and J genes are TRBV27 and TRBJ1-4; 9 nucleotides match TRBD1. Germline CDR1 reads MNHEY; CDR2 reads SMNVEV (reference sequence). The CDR3 is 16 residues long. V shed 2 bases and J 8 bases; nucleotides not matched to a gene: 9. The CDR3 sequence is CASSLVTGGFGEKLFF. DNA of the CDR3: TGTGCCAGCAGTTTAGTAACAGGGGGCTTTGGAGAAAAACTGTTTTTT.

This chain links TRBV5-1 with TRBJ2-5, with D possibly being TRBD1 or TRBD2 (5 bases each). Germline CDR1 and CDR2: SGHRS and YFSETQ. V was trimmed by 0 bases and J by 5 bases, leaving 14 bases between them. This CDR3 is built from 15 residues. The chain's CDR3 is CASSLGGRDRETQYF. The CDR3 nucleotides are TGCGCCAGCAGCTTGGGGGGCCGGGATCGGGAGACCCAGTACTTC.

The gene calls are TRBV2 and TRBJ2-7; 8 bases agree with TRBD1. The CDR3 covers 15 residues. The J segment lost 3 bases and the V segment lost 7 bases, leaving 11 bases of the junction unmatched. CDR1 is SNHLY, CDR2 FYNNEI, per germline. CDR3 coding DNA: TGTGCCAGCAATCCGCCGGGACAGGCCCGCTACGAGCAGTACTTC. It translates to CASNPPGQARYEQYF.

At least ten counts were recorded for this clonotype. The rearrangement links TRBV12-3 or TRBV12-4 to TRBJ2-7; D tentatively reads TRBD1 or TRBD2 (5 bases each). This CDR3 has 18 residues. V lost 1 base, J lost 2 bases, and 21 bases lay in between. CDR3 nucleotides: TGTGCCAGCAGTTTAGGGGGACCGTGGGGGACGGAGCCCTACGAGCAGTACTTC. Translated: CASSLGGPWGTEPYEQYF.

The chain uses TRBV5-4 and TRBJ2-7, with 12 bases lining up with TRBD1. CDR1 SGHNT and CDR2 YYREEE come from the germline V gene (reference sequence). J lost 2 bases, V lost 4 bases, and 4 bases had no gene match. The CDR3 spans 15 residues. The CDR3 region is CASSRDRGRTYEQYF. In nucleotides, the CDR3 is TGTGCCAGCAGCCGGGACAGGGGGCGAACCTACGAGCAGTACTTC.

The chain couples TRBV4-3 to TRBJ1-1, with D maybe TRBD1 (5 bases). Trimming took off 0 bases at V and 2 bases at J, with 19 bases between the two ends. The CDR3 runs 18 residues. The germline gives CDR1 LGHNA, CDR2 YSLEER. The CDR3 coding sequence is TGCGCCAGCAGCCAAGAAGTGGGGGGTAGCAGGGTAAACACTGAAGCTTTCTTT. It is translated as CASSQEVGGSRVNTEAFF.

This clonotype turned up a few times. The V and J genes are TRBV12-3 or TRBV12-4 and TRBJ1-2; the D is unclear. The CDR3 runs to 11 residues. Trimming stripped 7 bases from V and 4 bases from J, with 7 bases between. The CDR3 DNA reads TGTGCCAGCAACCGCCTCTATGGCTACACCTTC. Its translation is CASNRLYGYTF.

At least ten counts were recorded for this clonotype. The chain combines TRBV15 with TRBJ2-1, with 7 bases lining up with TRBD2. The CDR3 is 16 residues long. V was pared by 3 bases and J by 7 bases, with 12 bases of the junction left unmatched. CDR1 is LNHNV, CDR2 YYDKDF, per germline (reference sequence). DNA of the CDR3: TGTGCCACCAGCAGCAAGCGGGGTCCTCCGGGGAATGAGCAGTTCTTC. Its translation is CATSSKRGPPGNEQFF.

Only a few counts were recorded for this clonotype. The chain has TRBV27 and TRBJ1-3; 7 bases agree with TRBD1. Trimming cost V 5 bases and J 3 bases; bases outside gene matches: 7. Germline lookup yields CDR1 MNHEY and CDR2 SMNVEV (reference sequence). The CDR3 is 15 residues long. The CDR3 sequence is CASSKYRGGGNTIYF. The CDR3 DNA sequence: TGTGCCAGCAGTAAATACAGGGGTGGTGGAAACACCATATATTTT.

The V and J genes are TRBV10-2 and TRBJ2-3, with a weak D call TRBD2 (7 bases). Germline CDR1 is WSHSY and CDR2 is SAAADI. V was pared by 3 bases and J by 1 base, with 17 bases between. The length of the CDR3 is 17 residues. CDR3: CASSDNPGGRGTDTQYF. In DNA form, the CDR3 reads TGCGCCAGCAGTGATAATCCCGGGGGGCGGGGCACAGATACGCAGTATTTT.

CDR3 in DNA: TGTGCCAGAACGAGGACAGGGCGGATTGAGCCCTATGGCTACACCTTC. Its translation is CARTRTGRIEPYGYTF. The genes are TRBV30 and TRBJ1-2; 8 bases are a match to TRBD1. The CDR3 runs to 16 residues. V was clipped by 8 bases and J by 4 bases; unmatched bases: 18. Germline CDR1 is GTSNPN and CDR2 is SVGIG (reference sequence).

The chain uses TRBV12-3 or TRBV12-4 and TRBJ2-3; unclear D gene. CDR3 length: 14 amino acids. The ends were cut back, 3 bases at V and 2 bases at J, with 9 bases in the middle. CDR3 sequence: CASSFSSHTDTQYF. CDR3 nucleotide sequence: TGTGCCAGCAGTTTTAGTTCTCACACAGATACGCAGTATTTT.

This clonotype was counted many times. The V and J genes are TRBV4-1 and TRBJ2-1; 13 bases fit TRBD2. Germline CDR1 MGHRA, CDR2 YSYEKL. This CDR3 is built from 16 residues. The V segment lost 4 bases and the J segment 4 bases; nucleotides outside the gene matches: 4. The CDR3 nucleotides are TGCGCCAGCAGCCGAGAGACTAGCGGGGGGTACAATGAGCAGTTCTTC. It yields the protein CASSRETSGGYNEQFF.

This clonotype was seen only a few times. The gene calls are TRBV10-2 and TRBJ2-7, with D possibly being TRBD1 (6 bases). Germline CDR1 WSHSY, CDR2 SAAADI. Trimming stripped 6 bases from V and 4 bases from J, with 7 bases between. The CDR3 runs to 11 residues. CDR3 nucleotides: TGCGCCAGCAGACAGGGTTACGAGCAGTACTTC. Translation gives CASRQGYEQYF.

This clonotype has a handful of counts. CDR3 residues: CASSLQGLGEAFF. As DNA, the CDR3 is TGTGCCAGCAGCCTCCAGGGTCTAGGTGAAGCTTTCTTT. V usage is TRBV7-2 and J usage is TRBJ1-1; tentatively, D is TRBD1 (5 bases). Trimming took 5 bases from V and 7 from J, leaving 14 bases between them. Looked up from germline, CDR1 is SGHTA and CDR2 is FQGNSA. The length of the CDR3 is 13 residues. Drawing the rest from reference TRBV7-2 and TRBJ1-1, the complete variable domain is GAGVSQSPSNKVTEKGKDVELRCDPISGHTALYWYRQSLGQGLEFLIYFQGNSAPDKSGLPSDRFSAERTGGSVSTLTIQRTQQEDSAVYLCASSLQGLGEAFFGQGTRLTVV.

The rearrangement joins TRBV5-1 to TRBJ2-3; D is perhaps TRBD2 (6 bases). Trimming removed 0 bases at V and 0 bases at J, with 14 bases between. This CDR3 region has 17 residues. Germline V lookup: CDR1 SGHRS, CDR2 YFSETQ. The CDR3 spells CASSLELGGGSTDTQYF. CDR3 DNA: TGCGCCAGCAGCTTGGAACTTGGCGGAGGGAGCACAGATACGCAGTATTTT.

Ten or more counts support this clonotype. The V and J genes are TRBV4-2 and TRBJ2-3, with D possibly matching TRBD1 (6 bases). The CDR3 totals 15 residues. CDR1 and CDR2 (germline): LGHNA, YNFKEQ. Trimming took off 0 bases at V and 3 bases at J, with 10 bases between the two ends. CDR3 residues: CASSQDGDTTDTQYF. CDR3 coding DNA: TGTGCCAGCAGCCAAGACGGGGACACTACAGATACGCAGTATTTT.

In its sample, this clonotype was seen once. The chain combines TRBV2 with TRBJ1-2; a possible D gene is TRBD1 (5 bases). CDR3 length: 18 amino acids. Trimming removed 1 base at V and 4 bases at J, with 22 bases between. Per the germline V gene, CDR1 is SNHLY and CDR2 is FYNNEI. The CDR3 nucleotides are TGTGCCAGCAGTGAAGGAGTTGTGGTATGGGGGAGCGGCTATGGCTACACCTTC. This encodes CASSEGVVVWGSGYGYTF.

This clonotype was counted between two and nine times. The V and J genes are TRBV11-2 and TRBJ2-1, with 10 bases fitting TRBD2. The J segment lost 7 bases and the V segment lost 3 bases, leaving 6 bases of the junction unmatched. This CDR3 has 15 residues. CDR1 and CDR2 from the germline V gene are SGHAT and FQNNGV. The CDR3 sequence is CASSLGLAGVNEQFF. The CDR3, as DNA: TGTGCCAGCAGCTTGGGTCTAGCGGGGGTTAATGAGCAGTTCTTC.

The chain has TRBV5-6 and TRBJ2-7; 13 bases are shared with TRBD2. CDR1 is SGHDT and CDR2 is YYEEEE in the germline V gene. Trimming took 4 bases from V and 4 from J; bases not matched to a gene: 5. This CDR3 has 15 residues. The CDR3 region is CASSPRLAGGYEQYF. In DNA, the CDR3 is TGTGCCAGCAGCCCCAGACTAGCGGGAGGTTACGAGCAGTACTTC.

The chain uses TRBV6-5 and TRBJ1-5; D remains ambiguous. This CDR3 is 13 amino acids long. Trimming stripped 2 bases from V and 4 bases from J, with 6 bases between. The germline V gene encodes CDR1 MNHEY and CDR2 SVGAGI. CDR3 sequence reads: CASSYVSNQPQHF. The CDR3 nucleotides read TGTGCCAGCAGTTACGTCAGTAATCAGCCCCAGCATTTT.